Shown below are 8 T cell receptor beta chains from a single sample sequenced in a study of blood T cell repertoires in COVID-19. Only in-frame clones appear in the TCRdb table, and some are missing; sequencing was by immunoSEQ multiplex PCR. The sample has around 160,000 clones; around nine tenths are singletons. The sequenced material came from peripheral blood. These TCRs come from a woman aged 70-85 years with COVID-19, enrolled during active disease.

This clone is a singleton in its sample. The chain employs TRBV6-5 and TRBJ1-2, with a possible D match to TRBD1 (5 bases). The CDR3 sequence is 11 residues long. Trimming pared 2 bases from V and 7 bases from J, leaving 5 bases between. Germline V gives CDR1 MNHEY, CDR2 SVGAGI. Here the CDR3 reads CASSYRGGYTF. CDR3 DNA sequence: TGTGCCAGCAGTTACAGGGGTGGCTACACCTTC.

V and J are TRBV28 and TRBJ2-3; 7 bases are a match to TRBD2. Germline V CDR1 and CDR2: MDHEN, SYDVKM. This CDR3 comprises 16 residues. The junction had 11 bases not matched to a gene; V was cut back by 6 bases and J by 2 bases. The CDR3 region has the DNA TGTGCCAGCAGGACTCCGGGACTATCAAACACAGATACGCAGTATTTT. Translating it yields CASRTPGLSNTDTQYF. The full variable domain, with the rest looked up from reference TRBV28 and TRBJ2-3, is DVKVTQSSRYLVKRTGEKVFLECVQDMDHENMFWYRQDPGLGLRLIYFSYDVKMKEKGDIPEGYSVSREKKERFSLILESASTNQTSMYLCASRTPGLSNTDTQYFGPGTRLTVL.

This clone was detected a few times. Here the CDR3 reads CASSLLRDEAFF. CDR3 sequence (DNA): TGTGCCAGCAGTTTATTGAGAGATGAAGCTTTCTTT. The chain has TRBV28 and TRBJ1-1, with no clear D. CDR1 MDHEN and CDR2 SYDVKM come from the germline V gene. The CDR3 spans 12 residues. V dropped 1 base and J dropped 7 bases, with 7 bases sitting between them.

The chain recombines TRBV14 with TRBJ1-4, with TRBD1 matching over 7 bases. The junction had 7 bases not matched to a gene; V was cut back by 3 bases and J by 15 bases. This CDR3 has 12 residues. CDR1 is SGHDN, CDR2 FVKESK, per germline. Written as DNA, the CDR3 is TGTGCCAGCAGCCAGACAGGGCTAAAGTTGTTTTTT. Protein: CASSQTGLKLFF.

The CDR3: CASSPKGRAGNTIYF. In DNA, the CDR3 is TGTGCCAGCTCACCGAAGGGCAGGGCTGGAAACACCATATATTTT. The gene calls are TRBV18 and TRBJ1-3, with a weak D call TRBD1 (5 bases). Germline V gene data show CDR1 as KGHSH and CDR2 as LQKENI. The CDR3 sequence is 15 residues long. Between the trimmed V and J ends, which lost 3 bases and 2 bases, there was a span of 11 bases.

The V and J genes are TRBV7-6 and TRBJ2-2; 7 bases match TRBD2. Germline loops: CDR1 SGHVS, CDR2 FNYEAQ. This CDR3 is 17 amino acids long. V dropped 1 base and J dropped 8; count of bases not matched to a gene: 13. The CDR3 loop reads CASSLVPAAGRVGELFF. For the CDR3, the DNA is TGTGCCAGCAGCTTAGTCCCCGCCGCAGGGAGGGTTGGGGAGCTGTTTTTT.

The rearrangement links TRBV3-1 (or the pseudogene TRBV3-2) to TRBJ2-1; perhaps TRBD1 as D (7 bases). The V end was cut by 3 bases, the J end by 8 bases, with 14 bases between. The CDR3 runs to 14 residues. CDR1 LGHDT and CDR2 YNNKEL come from the germline V gene (reference sequence). The chain's CDR3 is CASSHSDRDYEQFF. Here the CDR3 DNA reads TGTGCCAGCAGCCACTCTGACAGGGACTATGAGCAGTTCTTC.

This clone was detected only a few times. V gene TRBV5-6 combines with J gene TRBJ1-6; 7 nucleotides match TRBD1. After removal of 2 bases from V and 9 bases from J, the junction contained 8 bases not matched to a gene. This CDR3 region has 15 residues. The germline CDR1 and CDR2 sequences are SGHDT and YYEEEE. CDR3 sequence: CASSFGTASSSPLHF. The CDR3 DNA sequence: TGTGCCAGCAGCTTTGGGACAGCCTCCTCTTCACCCCTCCACTTT.